These T cell receptor beta chains were read from a single sample in a study of blood T cell repertoires in COVID-19. Sequencing was performed with immunoSEQ multiplex PCR; in TCRdb, only in-frame clones are kept and a portion is missing. The table lists fewer than 110,000 clones, around 87% of them singletons. The specimen was peripheral blood. The receptors were gathered from a woman aged 25 to 39 with acute or convalescent COVID-19. Both conserved end residues are part of each CDR3. Each record gives: V gene, J gene, CDR3 protein.

V gene: TRBV9
J gene: TRBJ2-2
CDR3 protein: CASSVVAGGPGNTGELFF

V gene: TRBV5-8
J gene: TRBJ1-5
CDR3 protein: CASRPGQPSNQPQHF

V gene: TRBV18
J gene: TRBJ1-4
CDR3 protein: CASSPGLNEKLFF

V gene: TRBV11-3
J gene: TRBJ2-2
CDR3 protein: CASSPPGLRTGELFF

V gene: TRBV3-1/TRBV3-2
J gene: TRBJ2-1
CDR3 protein: CASRPLLAGGKSEQFF

V gene: TRBV7-8
J gene: TRBJ2-7
CDR3 protein: CASSPMGLVLEQYF

V gene: TRBV18
J gene: TRBJ2-3
CDR3 protein: CASSPSHAGVSTDTQYF

V gene: TRBV7-3
J gene: TRBJ1-2
CDR3 protein: CASSPGGGDGYTF

V gene: TRBV28
J gene: TRBJ2-5
CDR3 protein: CASSAYQETQYF

V gene: TRBV9
J gene: TRBJ2-1
CDR3 protein: CASSVGYSAYNEQFF

V gene: TRBV29-1
J gene: TRBJ1-3
CDR3 protein: CSVSKGNTIYF

V gene: TRBV18
J gene: TRBJ2-3
CDR3 protein: CASSPSGGDTDTQYF

V gene: TRBV7-9
J gene: TRBJ1-4
CDR3 protein: CASSPRTGEGTNEKLFF

V gene: TRBV10-3
J gene: TRBJ2-2
CDR3 protein: CAIDTKGGETGELFF

V gene: TRBV11-2
J gene: TRBJ2-7
CDR3 protein: CASSLGQSYEQYF

V gene: TRBV4-1
J gene: TRBJ2-7
CDR3 protein: CASSPGTSGGYEQYF

V gene: TRBV12-3/TRBV12-4
J gene: TRBJ1-5
CDR3 protein: CASSSGLGQPQHF

V gene: TRBV2
J gene: TRBJ1-2
CDR3 protein: CASSEGDRGPNYGYTF

V gene: TRBV5-6
J gene: TRBJ1-2
CDR3 protein: CASSQFGTGYGYTF

V gene: TRBV23-1
J gene: TRBJ1-1
CDR3 protein: CASILSSRQGPRNTEAFF

V gene: TRBV5-8
J gene: TRBJ2-1
CDR3 protein: CASSLWGQGSLHEQFF

V gene: TRBV27
J gene: TRBJ2-1
CDR3 protein: CASSSVPSYNEQFF

V gene: TRBV6-5
J gene: TRBJ1-5
CDR3 protein: CASSPDQGARQPQHF

V gene: TRBV6-5
J gene: TRBJ2-7
CDR3 protein: CASSYASETYEQYF

V gene: TRBV5-4
J gene: TRBJ1-2
CDR3 protein: CASSRQGTNYGYTF

V gene: TRBV6-5
J gene: TRBJ2-3
CDR3 protein: CASSYSGLAADTQYF

V gene: TRBV5-8
J gene: TRBJ1-2
CDR3 protein: CASSLDPTVNYGYTF

V gene: TRBV27
J gene: TRBJ1-6
CDR3 protein: CASSNTQESSYNSPLHF

V gene: TRBV15
J gene: TRBJ1-5
CDR3 protein: CATSRLGGQPQHF

V gene: TRBV7-6
J gene: TRBJ2-3
CDR3 protein: CASSLAVGVPDTQYF

V gene: TRBV5-6
J gene: TRBJ1-1
CDR3 protein: CASSTVPPGDTEAFF

V gene: TRBV29-1
J gene: TRBJ2-7
CDR3 protein: CSANGWQGDEQYF

V gene: TRBV5-1
J gene: TRBJ1-1
CDR3 protein: CASSPGQTNTEAFF

V gene: TRBV12-5
J gene: TRBJ1-5
CDR3 protein: CASGLQGSQPQHF

V gene: TRBV2
J gene: TRBJ2-3
CDR3 protein: CASNQDRARDTQYF

V gene: TRBV5-1
J gene: TRBJ2-1
CDR3 protein: CASSLGQGNEQFF

V gene: TRBV3-1/TRBV3-2
J gene: TRBJ2-1
CDR3 protein: CASSPTFYSYNEQFF

V gene: TRBV6-6
J gene: TRBJ1-2
CDR3 protein: CASSTGQGAGGYTF